This section outlines one T cell receptor beta chain sequence together with its context. The data originate from a study of blood T cell repertoires in COVID-19. Study as a whole: Sites across the United States, Italy and Spain contributed samples from acute and convalescent COVID-19.

CDR1 is LGHDT, CDR2 YNNKEL, per germline (reference sequence). J gave up 1 base and V 4 bases, and 5 bases lay outside the gene matches. The CDR3 has 15 residues. Original processing methods: Nucleated cell number was recorded as an estimate derived from reference gene primer amplification. TCRdb's copy holds only in-frame clones and misses some; the assay was immunoSEQ multiplex PCR. The V and J calls and the clone size are those of that table, but D and trimming were determined from the DNA. Found here are 70,000 to 95,000 clones, just under 85% of them singletons; the top ten hold 10% to 15%. This receptor was taken from a woman in her seventies with active or convalescent COVID-19. V and J are TRBV3-1 (or the pseudogene TRBV3-2) and TRBJ1-1; 8 nucleotides align to TRBD1. Specimen: peripheral blood. The CDR3 nucleotides read TGTGCCAGCAGCCTATGGGACAGGAGGAACACTGAAGCTTTCTTT. Translated, it gives CASSLWDRRNTEAFF.